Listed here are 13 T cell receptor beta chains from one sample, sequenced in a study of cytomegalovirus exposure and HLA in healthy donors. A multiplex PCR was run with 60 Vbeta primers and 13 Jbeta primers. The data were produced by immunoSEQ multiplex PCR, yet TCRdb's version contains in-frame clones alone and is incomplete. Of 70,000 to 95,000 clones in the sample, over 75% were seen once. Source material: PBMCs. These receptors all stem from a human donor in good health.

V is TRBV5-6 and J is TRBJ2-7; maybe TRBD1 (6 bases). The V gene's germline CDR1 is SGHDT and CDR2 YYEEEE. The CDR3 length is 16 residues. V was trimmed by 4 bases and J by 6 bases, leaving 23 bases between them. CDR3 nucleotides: TGTGCCAGCAGCGCATACACAGGGACCTACTACGGCGAGCAGTACTTC. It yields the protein CASSAYTGTYYGEQYF.

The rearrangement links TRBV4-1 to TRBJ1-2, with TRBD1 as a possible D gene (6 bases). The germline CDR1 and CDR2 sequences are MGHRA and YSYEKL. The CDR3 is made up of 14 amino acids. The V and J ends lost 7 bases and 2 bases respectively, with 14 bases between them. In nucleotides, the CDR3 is TGCGCCAGCACCCGAGAGGGACACAACTATGGCTACACCTTC. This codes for CASTREGHNYGYTF.

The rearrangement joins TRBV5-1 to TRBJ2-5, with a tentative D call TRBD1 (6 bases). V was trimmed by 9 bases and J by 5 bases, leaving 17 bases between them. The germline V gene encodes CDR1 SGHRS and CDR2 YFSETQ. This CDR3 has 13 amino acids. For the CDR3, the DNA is TGCGCCACCTCAAGCTACCAGGGGGAGACCCAGTACTTC. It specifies CATSSYQGETQYF. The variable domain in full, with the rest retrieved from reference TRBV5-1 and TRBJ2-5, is KAGVTQTPRYLIKTRGQQVTLSCSPISGHRSVSWYQQTPGQGLQFLFEYFSETQRNKGNFPGRFSGRQFSNSRSEMNVSTLELGDSALYLCATSSYQGETQYFGPGTRLLVL.

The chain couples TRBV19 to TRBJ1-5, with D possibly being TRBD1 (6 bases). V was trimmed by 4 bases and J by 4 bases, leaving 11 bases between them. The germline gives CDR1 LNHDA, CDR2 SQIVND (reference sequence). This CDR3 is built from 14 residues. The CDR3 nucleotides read TGTGCCAGTAGTACCTCGCAGGGGAATCAGCCCCAGCATTTT. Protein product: CASSTSQGNQPQHF.

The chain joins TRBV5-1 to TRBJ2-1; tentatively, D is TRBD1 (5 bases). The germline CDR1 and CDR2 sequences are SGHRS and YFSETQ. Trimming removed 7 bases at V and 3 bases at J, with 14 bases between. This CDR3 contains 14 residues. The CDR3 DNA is TGCGCCAGCCATTCCTCAGGGCTCTACAATGAGCAGTTCTTC. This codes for CASHSSGLYNEQFF.

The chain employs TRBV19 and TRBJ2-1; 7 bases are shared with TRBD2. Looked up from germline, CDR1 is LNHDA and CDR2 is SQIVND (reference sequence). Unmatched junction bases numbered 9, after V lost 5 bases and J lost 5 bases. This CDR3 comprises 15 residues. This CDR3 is CASSSGDYLHNEQFF. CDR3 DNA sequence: TGTGCCAGTAGTTCCGGGGACTACCTTCACAATGAGCAGTTCTTC.

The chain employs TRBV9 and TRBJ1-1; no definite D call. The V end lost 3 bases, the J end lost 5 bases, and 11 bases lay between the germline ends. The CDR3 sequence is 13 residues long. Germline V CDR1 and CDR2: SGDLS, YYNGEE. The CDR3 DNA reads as TGTGCCAGCAGCGGTAGCCCCGGGACTGAAGCTTTCTTT. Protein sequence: CASSGSPGTEAFF.

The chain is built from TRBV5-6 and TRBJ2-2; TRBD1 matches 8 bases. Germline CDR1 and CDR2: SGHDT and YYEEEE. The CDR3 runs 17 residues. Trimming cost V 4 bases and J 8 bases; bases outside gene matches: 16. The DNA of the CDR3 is TGTGCCAGCAGCCCAGGACAGGGCGGAGGTGCGGTGGGGGAGCTGTTTTTT. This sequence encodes CASSPGQGGGAVGELFF.

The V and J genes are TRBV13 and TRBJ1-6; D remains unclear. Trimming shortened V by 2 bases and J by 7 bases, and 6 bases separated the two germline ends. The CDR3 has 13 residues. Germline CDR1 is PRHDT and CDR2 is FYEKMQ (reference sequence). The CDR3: CASSLSRNSPLHF. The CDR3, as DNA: TGTGCCAGCAGCTTATCGCGGAATTCACCCCTCCACTTT.

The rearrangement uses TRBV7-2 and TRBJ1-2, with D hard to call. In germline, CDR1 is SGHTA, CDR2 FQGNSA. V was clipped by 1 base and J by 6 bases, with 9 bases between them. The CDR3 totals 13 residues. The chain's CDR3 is CASSLGSGDGYTF. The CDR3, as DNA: TGTGCCAGCAGCTTAGGATCCGGGGATGGCTACACCTTC.

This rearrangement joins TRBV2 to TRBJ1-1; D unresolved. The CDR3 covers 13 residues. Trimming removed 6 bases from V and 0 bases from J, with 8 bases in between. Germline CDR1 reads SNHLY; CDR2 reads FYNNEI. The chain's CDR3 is CASRAGMNTEAFF. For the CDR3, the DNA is TGTGCCAGCAGGGCGGGCATGAACACTGAAGCTTTCTTT.

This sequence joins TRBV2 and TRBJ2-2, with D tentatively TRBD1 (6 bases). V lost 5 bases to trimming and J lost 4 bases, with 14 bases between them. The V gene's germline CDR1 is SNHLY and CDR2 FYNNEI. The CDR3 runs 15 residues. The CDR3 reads CASSPNREITGELFF. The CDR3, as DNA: TGTGCCAGCAGTCCAAACAGGGAGATCACCGGGGAGCTGTTTTTT.

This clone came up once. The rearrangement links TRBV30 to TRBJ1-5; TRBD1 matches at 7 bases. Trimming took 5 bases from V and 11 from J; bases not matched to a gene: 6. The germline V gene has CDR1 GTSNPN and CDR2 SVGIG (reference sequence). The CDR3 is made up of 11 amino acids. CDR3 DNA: TGTGCCTGGGAGTACAGGGGTACCCAGCATTTT. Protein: CAWEYRGTQHF.